The source of this T cell receptor beta chain is a study of cytomegalovirus exposure and HLA in healthy donors. This CDR3 is 14 amino acids long. Germline CDR1 is KGHSH and CDR2 is LQKENI. V trimming: 4 bases; J trimming: 4 bases; junction bases outside the gene matches: 6. The PCR ran on 60 Vbeta and 13 Jbeta primers. This table comes from immunoSEQ multiplex PCR, and its TCRdb copy is limited to in-frame clones, with some not included. Of approximately 160,000 clones listed, 70% to 90% are singletons. The specimen sequenced was PBMCs. This clonotype was sampled from a woman aged 18-35 years in good health and CMV-seronegative. The rearrangement links TRBV18 to TRBJ1-2; 7 positions agree with TRBD1. The CDR3 here is CASSLEQGSYGYTF. In DNA, the CDR3 is TGTGCCAGCTCACTTGAACAGGGGAGCTATGGCTACACCTTC.